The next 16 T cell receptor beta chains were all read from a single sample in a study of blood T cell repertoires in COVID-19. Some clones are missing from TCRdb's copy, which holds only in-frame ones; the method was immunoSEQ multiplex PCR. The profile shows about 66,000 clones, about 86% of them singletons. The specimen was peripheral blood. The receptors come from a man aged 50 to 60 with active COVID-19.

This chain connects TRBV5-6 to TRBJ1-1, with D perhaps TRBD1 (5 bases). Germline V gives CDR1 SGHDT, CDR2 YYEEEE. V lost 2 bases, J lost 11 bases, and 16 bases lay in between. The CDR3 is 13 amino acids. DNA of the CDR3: TGTGCCAGCAGCTTTCGGCAGGGTATAACCGCTTTCTTT. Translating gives CASSFRQGITAFF.

The CDR3 DNA reads as TGCGCCAGCAGCTTGAATACGAACACCGGGGAGCTGTTTTTT. This codes for CASSLNTNTGELFF. The chain employs TRBV5-1 and TRBJ2-2; D gene uncertain. V gave up 1 base and J gave up 0 bases, with 4 bases separating them. This CDR3 has 14 amino acids. Per germline, CDR1 SGHRS and CDR2 YFSETQ.

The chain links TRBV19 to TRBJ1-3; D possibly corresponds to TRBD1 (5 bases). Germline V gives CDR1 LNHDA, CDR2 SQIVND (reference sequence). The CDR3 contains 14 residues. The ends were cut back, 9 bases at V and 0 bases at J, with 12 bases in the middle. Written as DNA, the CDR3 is TGTGCCAGCGAACACAGGAGCTCTGGAAACACCATATATTTT. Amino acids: CASEHRSSGNTIYF.

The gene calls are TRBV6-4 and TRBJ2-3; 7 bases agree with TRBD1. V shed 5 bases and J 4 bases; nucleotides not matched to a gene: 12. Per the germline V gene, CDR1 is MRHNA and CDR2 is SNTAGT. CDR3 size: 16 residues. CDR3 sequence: CASSQSPTGMADTQYF. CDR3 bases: TGTGCCAGCAGTCAATCCCCGACAGGGATGGCAGATACGCAGTATTTT.

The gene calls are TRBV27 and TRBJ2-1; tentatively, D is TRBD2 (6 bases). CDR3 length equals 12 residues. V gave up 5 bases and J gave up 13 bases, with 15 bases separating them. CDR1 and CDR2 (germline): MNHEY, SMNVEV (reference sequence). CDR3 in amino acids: CASSPEGRTQFF. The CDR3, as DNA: TGTGCCAGCAGTCCGGAGGGTCGCACCCAGTTCTTC.

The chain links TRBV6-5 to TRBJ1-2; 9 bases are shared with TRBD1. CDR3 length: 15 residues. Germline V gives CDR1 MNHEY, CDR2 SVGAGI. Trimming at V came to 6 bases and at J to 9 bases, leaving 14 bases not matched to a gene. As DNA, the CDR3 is TGTGCCAGCAGGTTCGCGGGACAGGGCCTAGAAAGCTACACCTTC. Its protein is CASRFAGQGLESYTF.

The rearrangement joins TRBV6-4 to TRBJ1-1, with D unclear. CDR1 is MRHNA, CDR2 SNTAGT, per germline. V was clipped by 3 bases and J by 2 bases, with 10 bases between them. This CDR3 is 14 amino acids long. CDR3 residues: CASSENGVNTEAFF. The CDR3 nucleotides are TGTGCCAGCAGTGAGAACGGGGTAAACACTGAAGCTTTCTTT.

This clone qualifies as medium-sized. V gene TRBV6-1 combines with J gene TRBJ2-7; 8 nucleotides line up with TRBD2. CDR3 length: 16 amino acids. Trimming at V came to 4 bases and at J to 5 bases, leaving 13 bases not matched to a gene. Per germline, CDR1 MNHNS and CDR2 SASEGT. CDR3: CASSVFIGGGGDEQYF. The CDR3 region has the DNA TGTGCCAGCAGTGTGTTTATCGGGGGGGGCGGCGACGAGCAGTACTTC.

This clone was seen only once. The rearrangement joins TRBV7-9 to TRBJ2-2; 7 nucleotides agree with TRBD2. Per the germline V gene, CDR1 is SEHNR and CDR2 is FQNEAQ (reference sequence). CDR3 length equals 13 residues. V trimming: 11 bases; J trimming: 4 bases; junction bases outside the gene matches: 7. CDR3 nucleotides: TGTGCCGGGAGGGTGTTGAGCACCGGGGAGCTGTTTTTT. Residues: CAGRVLSTGELFF.

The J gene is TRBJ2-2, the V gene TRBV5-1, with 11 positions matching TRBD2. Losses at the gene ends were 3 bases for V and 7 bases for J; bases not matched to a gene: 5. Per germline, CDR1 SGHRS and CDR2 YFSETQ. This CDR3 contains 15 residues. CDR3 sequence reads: CASSSLAGAGGELFF. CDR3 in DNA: TGCGCCAGCAGCTCACTAGCGGGAGCAGGCGGGGAGCTGTTTTTT.

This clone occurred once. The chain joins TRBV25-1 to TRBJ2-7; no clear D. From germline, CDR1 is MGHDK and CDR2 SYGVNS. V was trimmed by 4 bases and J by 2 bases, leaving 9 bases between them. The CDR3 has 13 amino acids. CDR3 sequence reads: CASSAGPPYEQYF. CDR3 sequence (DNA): TGTGCCAGCAGTGCGGGTCCACCCTACGAGCAGTACTTC.

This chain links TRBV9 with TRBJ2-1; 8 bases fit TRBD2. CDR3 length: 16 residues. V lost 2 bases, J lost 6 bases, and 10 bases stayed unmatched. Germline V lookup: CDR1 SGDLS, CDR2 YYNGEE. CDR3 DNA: TGTGCCAGCAGCGTCCGACCGGGAGGGCCAATCAATGAGCAGTTCTTC. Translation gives CASSVRPGGPINEQFF.

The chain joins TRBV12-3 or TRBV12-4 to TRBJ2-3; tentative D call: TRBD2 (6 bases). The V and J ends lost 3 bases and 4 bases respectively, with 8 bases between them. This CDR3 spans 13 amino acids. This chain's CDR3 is CASSLEGADTQYF. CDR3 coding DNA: TGTGCCAGCAGTTTGGAGGGCGCAGATACGCAGTATTTT.

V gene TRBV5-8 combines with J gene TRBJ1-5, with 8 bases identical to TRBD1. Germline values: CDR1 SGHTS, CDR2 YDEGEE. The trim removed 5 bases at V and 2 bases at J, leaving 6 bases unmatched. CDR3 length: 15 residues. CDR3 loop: CASRWTGRGNQPQHF. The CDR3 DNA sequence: TGTGCCAGCAGATGGACAGGGAGAGGCAATCAGCCCCAGCATTTT.

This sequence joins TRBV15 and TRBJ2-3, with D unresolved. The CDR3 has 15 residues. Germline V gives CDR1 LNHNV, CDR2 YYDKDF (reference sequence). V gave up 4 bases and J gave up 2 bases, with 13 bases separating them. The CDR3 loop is CATSKRRPNTDTQYF. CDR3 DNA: TGTGCCACCAGCAAGCGAAGACCGAACACAGATACGCAGTATTTT.

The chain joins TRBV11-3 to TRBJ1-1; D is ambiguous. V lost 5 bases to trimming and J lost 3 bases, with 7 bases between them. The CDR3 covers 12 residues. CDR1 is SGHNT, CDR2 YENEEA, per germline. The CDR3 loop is CASSRDYTEAFF. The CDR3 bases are TGTGCCAGCAGCCGGGATTACACTGAAGCTTTCTTT. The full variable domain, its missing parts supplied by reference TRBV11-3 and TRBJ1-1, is EAGVVQSPRYKIIEKKQPVAFWCNPISGHNTLYWYLQNLGQGPELLIRYENEEAVDDSQLPKDRFSAERLKGVDSTLKIQPAELGDSAVYLCASSRDYTEAFFGQGTRLTVV.